This TCR beta chain was obtained from a study of blood T cells in healthy people across ages (dated by TCRdb to 2015 to 2017). As for the study more broadly: In model experiments, template switching captured about one uniquely barcoded TCR beta cDNA molecule for every two T cells. To track age-related changes in TCR beta repertoire diversity, the study relied on deep sequencing normalized with unique cDNA molecular identifiers. The donors were divided into four age groups: young (average 16 years), middle-aged (about 41), aged (approximately 62) and long-lived (around 87). To avoid experimental bias, donors of different ages were randomly spread across the sequencing lanes. For two donors (one aged 18 to 29 and one aged 80 or older), the study analyzed two additional independent replicas of 1 million unique cDNA reads from the same blood draw. Broad study findings and their caveats: Observed TCR beta diversity correlated strongly with the percentage of naive T cells measured by flow cytometry. Conclusive comparison of naive and antigen-experienced compartments was prevented by the profiling of bulk unsorted PBMCs. The long-lived group showed more naive CD4+ T cells, fewer expanded clones and increased TCR diversity than the aged group, suggesting age selection. Because donor CMV infection status was unknown, age-related changes in expanded clonotypes were potentially confounded. Estimates of total diversity based on one million sequenced T cells were regarded as lower bounds and as underestimates. As age increased, observed TCR beta diversity per million T cells dropped in a roughly linear way, and a significant reduction was already evident by age 40.

Per the germline V gene, LGHNA is the CDR1 and YNFKEQ is the CDR2. V is pruned by 0 bases and J by 4 bases, leaving 7 bases of the junction without a gene match. Spanning cysteine to phenylalanine, the CDR3 consists of 18 amino acids. Only the CDR3 DNA stays, 54 bases, in frame from base 1. Donors were 39 systemically healthy Caucasian individuals from Russia aged roughly 6 to 100 years. Around 9.9 milliliters of peripheral blood were collected from each donor into EDTA-treated Vacutainer tubes. Ficoll-Paque density-gradient centrifugation was used to isolate PBMCs, with at least 7 million per sample. Total RNA was extracted from PBMCs with Trizol reagent, with at least 5 micrograms obtained per sample. For every donor, flow cytometry on a PBMC aliquot measured the percentage of naive CD45RAhigh/CD27high T cells. Points on this clonotype: Its antigen remains undetermined. One base away there is no much larger clone; base qualities are not given.

Libraries were prepared through 5' RACE. The instrument was an Illumina HiSeq 2500. A second PCR of about 6 to 12 cycles was run with a J-beta primer mix and a sample-barcoded 5' primer. A unique molecular identifier was introduced onto each TCR beta cDNA molecule by a template-switch 5' adaptor carrying 12 random nucleotides. At least 3 million CDR3-containing paired-end reads were obtained from each sample. First-strand cDNA was synthesized from all RNA with the Mint cDNA synthesis kit, primed by a TRBC-specific oligonucleotide. Following uracil-DNA glycosylase treatment, all cDNA underwent a first 18-cycle PCR with the universal primers M1SS and BC2_uni_R. For the original study's pipeline: For normalization, 1 million high-quality reads, each with a distinct molecular identifier, were randomly selected from each sample. Reads sharing molecular identifiers were discarded rather than binned into consensus sequences. MiTCR, with a Q25 quality threshold and the strictest error-elimination algorithm, was used for CDR3 identification, clonotype clustering and error correction. A nonparametric unseen species model with Euler transformation was used to estimate lower-bound total TCR beta diversity. Using fastp trimming at Q25 and MiXCR clonotype assembly, TCRdb reanalyzed the public sequencing data and kept in-frame beta chains. All rows with the same CDR3 protein become a single entry with the most common DNA and genes. The V and J calls reflect TCRdb's pipeline rather than the authors' work. Recorded for this sample are 1.5 million to 2 million distinct CDR3 sequences; about 35% of them occurred a single time. The top ten hold about 10% of the sample.

The sequence came from a woman younger than 45 in good health. Sequences were obtained from blood. The rearranged segments are TRBV4-2 and TRBJ2-5; 14 of the junction bases match TRBD2. The CDR3 is CASSQDFAGLAGAETQYF. The DNA reads TGTGCCAGCAGCCAAGATTTTGCGGGACTAGCGGGGGCAGAGACCCAGTACTTC.